This T cell receptor (beta chain) comes out of a study of CXCR3-negative and CXCR3-positive naive CD8 T cells. Study-level information: Approximately 140 million TRB reads were obtained in total, which works out to about 1.5 +/- 0.3 million per library. Points from the study as a whole: Naive cells with CXCR3 showed TRB CDR3s that were more hydrophobic than those in CXCR3-negative naive cells.

As for this clonotype: The antigen is not known.

In preparing the TRB cDNA libraries, 5' RACE with UMI labels was used. After re-calling the 5' RACE reads, TCRdb lists one entry per CDR3 protein, DNA absent. This sample's table reports some 150,000 distinct CDR3 sequences. CDR3 length: 11 residues. The V gene's germline CDR1 is MDHEN and CDR2 SYDVKM. The sequenced sample was naive CXCR3+ CD8+ T cells from blood. The subset was: CD45RO-CCR7+CD27+CD95- naive CD8+ T cells expressing CXCR3 (TNR3+). The rearrangement uses TRBV28 and TRBJ1-1; the D call from TCRdb, TRBD1, cannot be confirmed without DNA. The clonotype comes from a human donor in good health. Some clones in this sample may be carry-over from other donors' samples. The CDR3 here is CASSNDSSAFF.